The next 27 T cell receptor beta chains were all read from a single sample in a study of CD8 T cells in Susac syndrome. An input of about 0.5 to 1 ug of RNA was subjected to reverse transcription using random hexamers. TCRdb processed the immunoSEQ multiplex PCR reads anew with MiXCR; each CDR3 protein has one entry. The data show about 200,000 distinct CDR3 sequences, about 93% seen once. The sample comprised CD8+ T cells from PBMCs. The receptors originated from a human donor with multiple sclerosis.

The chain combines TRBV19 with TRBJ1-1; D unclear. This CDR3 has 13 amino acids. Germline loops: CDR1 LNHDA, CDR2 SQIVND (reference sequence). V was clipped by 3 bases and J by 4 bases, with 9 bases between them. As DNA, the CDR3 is TGTGCCAGTAGTATGGCAGACTTCACTGAAGCTTTCTTT. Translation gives CASSMADFTEAFF. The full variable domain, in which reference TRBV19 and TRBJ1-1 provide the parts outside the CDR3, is DGGITQSPKYLFRKEGQNVTLSCEQNLNHDAMYWYRQDPGQGLRLIYYSQIVNDFQKGDIAEGYSVSREKKESFPLTVTSAQKNPTAFYLCASSMADFTEAFFGQGTRLTVV.

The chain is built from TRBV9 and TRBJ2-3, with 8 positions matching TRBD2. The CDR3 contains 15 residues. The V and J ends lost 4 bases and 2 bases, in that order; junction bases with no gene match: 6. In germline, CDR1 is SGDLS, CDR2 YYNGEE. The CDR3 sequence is CASSLSGTLTDTQYF. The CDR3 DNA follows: TGTGCCAGCAGCCTTAGCGGGACGCTCACAGATACGCAGTATTTT. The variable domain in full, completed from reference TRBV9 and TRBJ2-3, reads DSGVTQTPKHLITATGQRVTLRCSPRSGDLSVYWYQQSLDQGLQFLIQYYNGEERAKGNILERFSAQQFPDLHSELNLSSLELGDSALYFCASSLSGTLTDTQYFGPGTRLTVL.

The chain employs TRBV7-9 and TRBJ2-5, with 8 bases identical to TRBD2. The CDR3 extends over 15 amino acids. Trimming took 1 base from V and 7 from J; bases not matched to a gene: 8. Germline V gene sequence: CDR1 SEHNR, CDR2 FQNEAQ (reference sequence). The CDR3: CASSLGSGGSGTQYF. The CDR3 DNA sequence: TGTGCCAGCAGCTTAGGATCGGGGGGGTCCGGGACCCAGTACTTC.

CDR3 region: CASSYGGRGPDTQYF. CDR3 nucleotide sequence: TGCGCCAGCAGCTACGGGGGAAGGGGTCCAGATACGCAGTATTTT. V gene TRBV4-1 combines with J gene TRBJ2-3, with D possibly being TRBD2 (6 bases). This CDR3 is built from 15 residues. Germline V gene data show CDR1 as MGHRA and CDR2 as YSYEKL. Trimming removed 5 bases from V and 4 bases from J, with 16 bases in between.

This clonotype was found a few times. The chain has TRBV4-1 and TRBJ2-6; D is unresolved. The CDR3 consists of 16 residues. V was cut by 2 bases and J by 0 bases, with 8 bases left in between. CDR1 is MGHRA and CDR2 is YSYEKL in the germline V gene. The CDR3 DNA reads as TGCGCCAGCAGCCAATCCCCACCCTCTGGGGCCAACGTCCTGACTTTC. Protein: CASSQSPPSGANVLTF.

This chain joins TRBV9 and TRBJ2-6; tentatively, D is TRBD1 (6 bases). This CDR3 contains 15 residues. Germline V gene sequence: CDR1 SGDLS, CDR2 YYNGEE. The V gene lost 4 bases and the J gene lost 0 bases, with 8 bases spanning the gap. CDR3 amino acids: CASSHRVSGANVLTF. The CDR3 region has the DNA TGTGCCAGCAGCCACAGGGTCTCTGGGGCCAACGTCCTGACTTTC.

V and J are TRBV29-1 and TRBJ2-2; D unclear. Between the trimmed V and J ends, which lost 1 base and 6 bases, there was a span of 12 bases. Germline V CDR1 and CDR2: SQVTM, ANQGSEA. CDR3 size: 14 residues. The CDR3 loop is CSVEVVGYPGELFF. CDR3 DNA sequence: TGCAGCGTTGAAGTTGTGGGGTACCCCGGGGAGCTGTTTTTT.

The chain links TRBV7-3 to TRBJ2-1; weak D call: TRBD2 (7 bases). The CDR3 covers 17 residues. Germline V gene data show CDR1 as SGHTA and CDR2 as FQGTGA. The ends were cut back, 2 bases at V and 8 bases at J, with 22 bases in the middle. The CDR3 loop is CASSLGSWERGRDEQFF. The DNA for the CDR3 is TGTGCCAGCAGCTTAGGTTCGTGGGAGAGGGGGAGGGATGAGCAGTTCTTC.

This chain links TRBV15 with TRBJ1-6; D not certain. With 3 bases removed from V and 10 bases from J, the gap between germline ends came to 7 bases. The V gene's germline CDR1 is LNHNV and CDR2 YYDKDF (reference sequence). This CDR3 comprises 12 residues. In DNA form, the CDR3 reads TGTGCCACCAGCAGTGGTGGATCACCCCTCCACTTT. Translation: CATSSGGSPLHF.

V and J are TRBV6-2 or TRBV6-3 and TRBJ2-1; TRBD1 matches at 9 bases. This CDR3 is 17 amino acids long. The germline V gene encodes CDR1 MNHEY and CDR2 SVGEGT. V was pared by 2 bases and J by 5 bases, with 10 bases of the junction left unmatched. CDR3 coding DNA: TGTGCCAGCAGTTACCGGCTACAGGGGGCGAGGGACAATGAGCAGTTCTTC. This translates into CASSYRLQGARDNEQFF.

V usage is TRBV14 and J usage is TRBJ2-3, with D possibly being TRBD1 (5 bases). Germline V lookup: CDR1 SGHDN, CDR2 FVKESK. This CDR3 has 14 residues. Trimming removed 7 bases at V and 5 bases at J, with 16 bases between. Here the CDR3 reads CASKDKRTGDTQYF. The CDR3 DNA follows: TGTGCCAGCAAGGACAAGAGGACCGGAGATACGCAGTATTTT.

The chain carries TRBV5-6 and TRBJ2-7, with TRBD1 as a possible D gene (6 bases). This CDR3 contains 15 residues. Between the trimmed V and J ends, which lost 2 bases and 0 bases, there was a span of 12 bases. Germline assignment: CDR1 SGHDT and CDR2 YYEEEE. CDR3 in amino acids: CASSFEQGPSYEQYF. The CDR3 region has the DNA TGTGCCAGCAGCTTCGAACAGGGCCCCTCCTACGAGCAGTACTTC.

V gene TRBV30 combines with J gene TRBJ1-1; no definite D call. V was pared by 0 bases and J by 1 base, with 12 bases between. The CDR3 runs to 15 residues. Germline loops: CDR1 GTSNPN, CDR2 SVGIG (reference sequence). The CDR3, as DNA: TGTGCCTGGAGTGTACGGCTTAGCAAGAACACTGAAGCTTTCTTT. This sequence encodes CAWSVRLSKNTEAFF.

The CDR3 here is CASSLMGGSPLHF. In DNA, the CDR3 is TGCGCCAGCAGTCTCATGGGAGGGTCACCCCTCCACTTT. The V call is TRBV23-1, the J call TRBJ1-6; D unresolved. TRBV23-1 is an ORF, and what it does is uncertain. V lost 4 bases to trimming and J lost 10 bases, with 11 bases between them. This CDR3 contains 13 residues.

CDR3 region: CASSYQLQGVNTEAFF. CDR3 nucleotide sequence: TGTGCCAGCAGCTACCAATTACAGGGCGTGAACACTGAAGCTTTCTTT. The chain has TRBV7-8 and TRBJ1-1; perhaps TRBD1 as D (6 bases). The V and J ends lost 4 bases and 0 bases respectively, with 15 bases between them. The CDR3 runs to 16 residues. Looked up from germline, CDR1 is SGHVS and CDR2 is FQNEAQ.

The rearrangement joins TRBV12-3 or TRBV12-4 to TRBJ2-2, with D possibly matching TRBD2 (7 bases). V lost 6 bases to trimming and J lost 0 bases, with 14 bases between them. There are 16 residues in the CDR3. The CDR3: CASSGGGDSNTGELFF. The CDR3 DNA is TGTGCCAGCAGCGGAGGGGGGGACTCGAACACCGGGGAGCTGTTTTTT.

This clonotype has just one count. The DNA of the CDR3 is TGTGCCAGCAGCCCTCCCCAAGAAGGGCCCACAGATACGCAGTATTTT. This translates into CASSPPQEGPTDTQYF. The rearrangement links TRBV7-9 to TRBJ2-3; D call uncertain. Germline loops: CDR1 SEHNR, CDR2 FQNEAQ (reference sequence). The CDR3 spans 16 residues. The V gene lost 5 bases and the J gene lost 2 bases, with 17 bases spanning the gap.

CDR3 nucleotides: TGCGCCAGCAGCCAAACGGGGGGTGAGCAGTTCTTC. This gives the protein CASSQTGGEQFF. V usage is TRBV4-3 and J usage is TRBJ2-1, with TRBD2 matching over 7 bases. The V gene end was trimmed by 2 bases and the J gene end by 9 bases; junction bases not matched to a gene: 1. Germline-derived CDR1 and CDR2 are LGHNA and YSLEER. The CDR3 is made up of 12 amino acids.

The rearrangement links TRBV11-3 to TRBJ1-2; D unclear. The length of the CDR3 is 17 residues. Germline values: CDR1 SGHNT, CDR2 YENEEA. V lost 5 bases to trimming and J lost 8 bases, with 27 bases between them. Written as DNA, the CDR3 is TGTGCCAGCAGCCCCCACGGAGACACTGCACTTCCTGGGGGCTACACCTTC. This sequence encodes CASSPHGDTALPGGYTF.

CDR3 bases: TGTGCCAGCAGTCTCAGAGGGGGCGAGCAGTACTTC. This translates into CASSLRGGEQYF. The chain has TRBV2 and TRBJ2-7; D might be TRBD1 (6 bases). This CDR3 has 12 residues. V was cut by 5 bases and J by 6 bases, with 11 bases left in between. Germline lookup yields CDR1 SNHLY and CDR2 FYNNEI.

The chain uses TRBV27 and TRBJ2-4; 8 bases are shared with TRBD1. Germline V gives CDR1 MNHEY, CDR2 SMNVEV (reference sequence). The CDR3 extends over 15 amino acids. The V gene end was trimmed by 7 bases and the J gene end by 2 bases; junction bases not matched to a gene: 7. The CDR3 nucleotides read TGTGCCAGCATGAGAGACAGGGGTCCCAAAAACATTCAGTACTTC. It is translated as CASMRDRGPKNIQYF.

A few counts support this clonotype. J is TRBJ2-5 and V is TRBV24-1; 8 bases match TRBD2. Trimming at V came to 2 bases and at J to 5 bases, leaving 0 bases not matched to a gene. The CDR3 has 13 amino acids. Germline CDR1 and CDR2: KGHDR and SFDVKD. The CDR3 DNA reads TGTGCCACCAGTGATTCGGGGGGGGAGACCCAGTACTTC. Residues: CATSDSGGETQYF.

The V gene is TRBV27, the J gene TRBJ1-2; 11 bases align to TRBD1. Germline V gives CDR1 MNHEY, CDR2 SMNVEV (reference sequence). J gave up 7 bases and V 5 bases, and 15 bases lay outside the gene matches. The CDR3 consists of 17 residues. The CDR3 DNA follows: TGTGCCAGCAGTCTCGGCACCTCGGGACAGGGGGGCTCTGGCTACACCTTC. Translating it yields CASSLGTSGQGGSGYTF.

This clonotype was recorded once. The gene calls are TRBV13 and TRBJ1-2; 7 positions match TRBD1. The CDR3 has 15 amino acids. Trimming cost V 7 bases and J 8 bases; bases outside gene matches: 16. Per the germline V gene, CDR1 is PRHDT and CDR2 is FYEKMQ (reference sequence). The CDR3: CASNVLATGAGGYTF. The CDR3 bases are TGTGCCAGCAACGTACTGGCTACAGGGGCGGGCGGCTACACCTTC. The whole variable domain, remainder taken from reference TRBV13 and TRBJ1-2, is AAGVIQSPRHLIKEKRETATLKCYPIPRHDTVYWYQQGPGQDPQFLISFYEKMQSDKGSIPDRFSAQQFSDYHSELNMSSLELGDSALYFCASNVLATGAGGYTFGSGTRLTVV.

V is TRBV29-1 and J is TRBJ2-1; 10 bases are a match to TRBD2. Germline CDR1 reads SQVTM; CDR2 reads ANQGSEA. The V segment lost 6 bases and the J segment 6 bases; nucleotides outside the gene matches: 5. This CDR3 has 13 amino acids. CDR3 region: CSVEREGLNEQFF. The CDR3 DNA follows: TGCAGCGTAGAGCGGGAGGGCCTCAATGAGCAGTTCTTC.

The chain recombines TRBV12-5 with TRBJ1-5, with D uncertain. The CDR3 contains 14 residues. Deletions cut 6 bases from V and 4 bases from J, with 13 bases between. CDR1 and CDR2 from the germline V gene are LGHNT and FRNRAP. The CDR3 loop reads CASGGSMGNQPQHF. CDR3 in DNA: TGTGCTAGTGGGGGATCGATGGGTAATCAGCCCCAGCATTTT.

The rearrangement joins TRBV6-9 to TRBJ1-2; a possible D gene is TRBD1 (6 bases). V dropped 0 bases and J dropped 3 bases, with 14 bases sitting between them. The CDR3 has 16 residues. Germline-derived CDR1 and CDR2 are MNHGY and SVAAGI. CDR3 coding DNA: TGTGCCAGCAGTTATTCCCTAATACAGGGAGACTATGGCTACACCTTC. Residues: CASSYSLIQGDYGYTF.